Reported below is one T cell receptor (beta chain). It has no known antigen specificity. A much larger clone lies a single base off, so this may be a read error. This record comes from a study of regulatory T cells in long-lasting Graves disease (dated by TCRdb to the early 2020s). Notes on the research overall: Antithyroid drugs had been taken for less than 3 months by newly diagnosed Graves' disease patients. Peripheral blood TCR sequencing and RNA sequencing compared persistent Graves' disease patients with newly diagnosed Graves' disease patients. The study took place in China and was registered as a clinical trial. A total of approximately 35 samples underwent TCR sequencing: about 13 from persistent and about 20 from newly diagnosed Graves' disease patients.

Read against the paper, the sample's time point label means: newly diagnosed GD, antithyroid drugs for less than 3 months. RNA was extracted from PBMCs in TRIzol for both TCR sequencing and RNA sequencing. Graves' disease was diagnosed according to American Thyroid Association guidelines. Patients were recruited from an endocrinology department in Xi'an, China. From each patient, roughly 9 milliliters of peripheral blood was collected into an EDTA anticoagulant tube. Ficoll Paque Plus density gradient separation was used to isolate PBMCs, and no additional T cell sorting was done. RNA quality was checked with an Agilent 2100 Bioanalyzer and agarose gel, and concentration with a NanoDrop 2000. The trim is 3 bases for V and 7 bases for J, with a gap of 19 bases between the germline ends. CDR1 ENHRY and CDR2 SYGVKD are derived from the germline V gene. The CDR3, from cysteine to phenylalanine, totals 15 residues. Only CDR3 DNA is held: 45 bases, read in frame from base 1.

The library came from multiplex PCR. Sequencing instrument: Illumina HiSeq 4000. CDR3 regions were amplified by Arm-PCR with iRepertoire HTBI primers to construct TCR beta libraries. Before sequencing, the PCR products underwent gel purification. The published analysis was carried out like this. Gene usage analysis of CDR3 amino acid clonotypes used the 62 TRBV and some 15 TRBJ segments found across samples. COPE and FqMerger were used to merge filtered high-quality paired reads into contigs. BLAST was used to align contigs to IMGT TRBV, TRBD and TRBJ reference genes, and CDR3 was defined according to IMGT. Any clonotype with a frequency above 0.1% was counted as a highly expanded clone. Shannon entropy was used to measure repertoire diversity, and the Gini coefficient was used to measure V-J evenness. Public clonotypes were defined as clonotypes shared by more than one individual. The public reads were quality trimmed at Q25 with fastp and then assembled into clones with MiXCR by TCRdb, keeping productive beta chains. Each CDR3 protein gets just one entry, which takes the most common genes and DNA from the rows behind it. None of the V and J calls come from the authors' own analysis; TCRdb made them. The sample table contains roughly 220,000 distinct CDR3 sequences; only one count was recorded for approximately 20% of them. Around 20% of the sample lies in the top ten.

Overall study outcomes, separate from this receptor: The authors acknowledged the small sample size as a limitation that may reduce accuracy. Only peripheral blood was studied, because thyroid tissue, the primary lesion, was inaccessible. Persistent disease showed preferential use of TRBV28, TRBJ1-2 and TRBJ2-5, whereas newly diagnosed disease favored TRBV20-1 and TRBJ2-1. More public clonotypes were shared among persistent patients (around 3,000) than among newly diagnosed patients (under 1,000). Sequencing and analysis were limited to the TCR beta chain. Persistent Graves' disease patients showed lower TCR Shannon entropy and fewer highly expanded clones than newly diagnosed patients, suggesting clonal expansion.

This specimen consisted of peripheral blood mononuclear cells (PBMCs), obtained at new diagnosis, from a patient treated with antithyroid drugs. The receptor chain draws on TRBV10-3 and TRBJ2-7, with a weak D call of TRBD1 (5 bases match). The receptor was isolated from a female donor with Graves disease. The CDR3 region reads CAISEGAGDYNEQYF. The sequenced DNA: TGTGCCATCAGTGAAGGGGCAGGAGATTACAATGAGCAGTACTTC.